One and the same sample provided the 32 T cell receptor beta chains below, sequenced in a study of T-cell reconstitution after alpha-beta-depleted transplantation in children. Preparation of the TCRbeta library used unique molecular identifiers. A single record per CDR3 protein comes from TCRdb applying MiXCR to the PCR reads. The table includes fewer than 550,000 distinct CDR3 sequences, 15% to 20% detected once. The sequenced sample was PBMCs, mostly from graft donor cells, obtained 360 days after TCRalphabeta/CD19-depleted stem cell transplant. These receptor sequences come from a boy in the first two years of life who had a stem cell transplant for Wiskott-Aldrich syndrome, so the T cells may come from the graft donor.

The chain couples TRBV7-8 to TRBJ2-5; the D gene is possibly TRBD2 (6 bases). CDR3 length equals 15 residues. Deletions cut 1 base from V and 2 bases from J, with 11 bases between. Germline V CDR1 and CDR2: SGHVS, FQNEAQ. As DNA, the CDR3 is TGTGCCAGCAGCTTAGTCGCGGGGACTCAAGAGACCCAGTACTTC. Amino acid sequence: CASSLVAGTQETQYF.

This clonotype was counted a few times. This rearrangement joins TRBV12-3 or TRBV12-4 to TRBJ2-7; weak D call: TRBD2 (6 bases). The CDR3 is 14 amino acids. V lost 6 bases to trimming and J lost 2 bases, with 14 bases between them. CDR3 sequence (DNA): TGTGCCAGCAGACGTACCGGGACTCCCTACGAGCAGTACTTC. The encoded protein is CASRRTGTPYEQYF.

This chain connects TRBV10-3 to TRBJ2-6, with 13 bases identical to TRBD2. Trimming took 5 bases from V and 0 from J; bases not matched to a gene: 4. This CDR3 has 18 residues. CDR1 is ENHRY and CDR2 is SYGVKD in the germline V gene. This chain's CDR3 is CAISQGLAGSSGANVLTF. As DNA, the CDR3 is TGTGCCATCAGTCAGGGACTAGCGGGGAGCTCTGGGGCCAACGTCCTGACTTTC.

This rearrangement joins TRBV15 to TRBJ2-2; 12 bases are shared with TRBD1. V lost 0 bases, J lost 14 bases, and 7 bases stayed unmatched. Germline CDR1 and CDR2: LNHNV and YYDKDF (reference sequence). The CDR3 contains 15 residues. CDR3 sequence reads: CATSRDLLGTGGLFF. CDR3 DNA: TGTGCCACCAGCAGAGATCTTTTAGGGACAGGGGGCCTGTTTTTT.

The rearrangement uses TRBV5-1 and TRBJ1-1, with D unresolved. V was shortened by 0 bases and J by 1 base, with 10 bases between the two germline ends. The CDR3 sequence is 15 residues long. CDR1 is SGHRS and CDR2 is YFSETQ in the germline V gene. This CDR3 reads CASSLAAKGNTEAFF. In DNA, the CDR3 is TGCGCCAGCAGCTTGGCAGCCAAGGGGAACACTGAAGCTTTCTTT.

The chain combines TRBV12-3 or TRBV12-4 with TRBJ2-5, with D possibly TRBD1 on 6 matching bases. Trimming shortened V by 5 bases and J by 1 base, and 14 bases separated the two germline ends. This CDR3 has 15 residues. The CDR3 is CASSPQGWAQETQYF. CDR3 nucleotide sequence: TGTGCCAGCAGTCCGCAGGGGTGGGCCCAAGAGACCCAGTACTTC.

This chain links TRBV6-2 or TRBV6-3 with TRBJ1-1, with D maybe TRBD1 (6 bases). The V gene's germline CDR1 is MNHEY and CDR2 SVGEGT. The V end lost 5 bases, the J end lost 3 bases, and 10 bases lay between the germline ends. The CDR3 covers 13 residues. The CDR3 here is CASSTRGYTEAFF. The CDR3 DNA reads as TGTGCCAGCAGTACCAGGGGATACACTGAAGCTTTCTTT.

This clonotype occurred a few times. This chain connects TRBV11-3 to TRBJ2-6; no definite D call. The CDR3 length is 15 residues. Between the trimmed V and J ends, which lost 0 bases and 0 bases, there was a span of 3 bases. Germline V gene sequence: CDR1 SGHNT, CDR2 YENEEA. CDR3 region: CASSLDSSGANVLTF. The CDR3 nucleotides are TGTGCCAGCAGCTTAGACAGCTCTGGGGCCAACGTCCTGACTTTC.

V usage is TRBV2 and J usage is TRBJ2-3, with D possibly TRBD1 on 7 matching bases. CDR3 length: 14 residues. Germline CDR1 and CDR2: SNHLY and FYNNEI. Between the trimmed V and J ends, which lost 0 bases and 7 bases, there was a span of 11 bases. The CDR3 nucleotides read TGTGCCAGCAGTGAAGCGACAGGGAGGAATACGCAGTATTTT. Translation gives CASSEATGRNTQYF.

The table lists this clonotype with many counts. The rearrangement uses TRBV4-1 and TRBJ2-7, with 9 positions matching TRBD1. With V trimmed by 3 bases and J by 5 bases, 8 bases remained unmatched. CDR3 length: 15 residues. CDR1 and CDR2 (germline): MGHRA, YSYEKL. For the CDR3, the DNA is TGCGCCAGCAGCCAGCCGGGACAGGGACCAGACGAGCAGTACTTC. Amino acids: CASSQPGQGPDEQYF.

A word on this clonotype: A read error may produce the germline difference seen at one junction end. The V gene is TRBV20-1, the J gene TRBJ2-1; 10 bases are a match to TRBD2. Germline CDR1 DFQATT, CDR2 SNEGSKA (reference sequence). CDR3 length: 12 residues. The CDR3 DNA sequence: TGCAGTGCTAGTGGGCTAGCGGGAGTTCGGCTCTTC. Amino acid sequence: CSASGLAGVRLF.

This clonotype was counted a few times. The chain carries TRBV15 and TRBJ2-7; TRBD2 matches at 7 bases. J was trimmed by 9 bases and V by 4 bases; bases with no gene match: 15. This CDR3 has 15 residues. In germline, CDR1 is LNHNV, CDR2 YYDKDF (reference sequence). The CDR3 region is CATSIRLGGGDPQYF. The CDR3 DNA is TGTGCCACCAGCATAAGATTAGGTGGGGGGGATCCGCAGTACTTC.

The sample holds a few counts of this clonotype. This chain joins TRBV4-1 and TRBJ2-3, with D unresolved. This CDR3 is 16 amino acids long. V was pared by 3 bases and J by 0 bases, with 13 bases between. Looked up from germline, CDR1 is MGHRA and CDR2 is YSYEKL. CDR3 nucleotide sequence: TGCGCCAGCAGCCACCGGACGAGGTTTAGCACAGATACGCAGTATTTT. Protein: CASSHRTRFSTDTQYF.

The sample holds many counts of this clonotype. CDR3 protein: CSAGGNIQYF. CDR3 nucleotide sequence: TGCAGCGCTGGAGGAAACATTCAGTACTTC. The chain carries TRBV29-1 and TRBJ2-4; perhaps TRBD2 as D (5 bases). Germline V gene lookup returns CDR1 SQVTM and CDR2 ANQGSEA. The CDR3 runs to 10 residues. V lost 7 bases and J lost 6, with 7 bases in between. The entire variable domain, with the rest obtained from reference TRBV29-1 and TRBJ2-4, is as follows: SAVISQKPSRDICQRGTSLTIQCQVDSQVTMMFWYRQQPGQSLTLIATANQGSEATYESGFVIDKFPISRPNLTFSTLTVSNMSPEDSSIYLCSAGGNIQYFGAGTRLSVL.

V gene TRBV28 combines with J gene TRBJ2-2; D gene unclear. Germline CDR1 and CDR2: MDHEN and SYDVKM. The CDR3 loop spans 15 amino acids. V dropped 4 bases and J dropped 3 bases, with 12 bases sitting between them. DNA of the CDR3: TGTGCCAGCAGTTCCGGGCTTCCTTACACCGGGGAGCTGTTTTTT. Encoded protein: CASSSGLPYTGELFF.

The chain is built from TRBV4-3 and TRBJ2-5; 7 positions match TRBD2. Unmatched junction bases numbered 8, after V lost 1 base and J lost 3 bases. The CDR3 extends over 16 amino acids. Germline V lookup: CDR1 LGHNA, CDR2 YSLEER. DNA of the CDR3: TGCGCCAGCAGCCAAGTTGCTAGCGGAATTAAAGAGACCCAGTACTTC. Its protein product is CASSQVASGIKETQYF.

This rearrangement joins TRBV7-9 to TRBJ2-7; D unclear. Germline V lookup: CDR1 SEHNR, CDR2 FQNEAQ (reference sequence). The V end lost 1 base, the J end lost 2 bases, and 6 bases lay between the germline ends. The length of the CDR3 is 13 residues. The CDR3 loop is CASSLELPYEQYF. The CDR3 bases are TGTGCCAGCAGCTTAGAACTTCCCTACGAGCAGTACTTC.

This clonotype showed up just a few times. The rearrangement uses TRBV10-3 and TRBJ2-1; the match to TRBD2 covers 11 bases. The length of the CDR3 is 17 residues. The J segment lost 2 bases and the V segment lost 0 bases, leaving 3 bases of the junction unmatched. Per germline, CDR1 ENHRY and CDR2 SYGVKD. The CDR3 DNA sequence: TGTGCCATCAGTGAGTCCTTTAGCGGGAGGGCCTACAATGAGCAGTTCTTC. Translating it yields CAISESFSGRAYNEQFF.

This clonotype occurred a few times. The rearrangement uses TRBV7-9 and TRBJ2-1, with 11 bases fitting TRBD2. The CDR3 contains 12 residues. Per germline, CDR1 SEHNR and CDR2 FQNEAQ (reference sequence). V dropped 2 bases and J dropped 14; count of bases not matched to a gene: 2. DNA for the CDR3: TGTGCCAGCAGCTTACCTAGCGGGGGGAAGTTCTTC. This encodes CASSLPSGGKFF. Full variable domain (missing parts from reference TRBV7-9 and TRBJ2-1): DTGVSQNPRHKITKRGQNVTFRCDPISEHNRLYWYRQTLGQGPEFLTYFQNEAQLEKSRLLSDRFSAERPKGSFSTLEIQRTEQGDSAMYLCASSLPSGGKFFGPGTRLTVL.

The chain has TRBV7-6 and TRBJ1-1; D call uncertain. Germline CDR1 reads SGHVS; CDR2 reads FNYEAQ. The CDR3 is 13 residues long. The V and J ends lost 5 bases and 4 bases respectively, with 11 bases between them. CDR3 sequence: CASSRTPTTEAFF. CDR3 in DNA: TGTGCCAGCAGCCGAACACCTACCACTGAAGCTTTCTTT.

Only a few counts were recorded for this clonotype. This rearrangement joins TRBV5-5 to TRBJ2-4; 9 bases match TRBD1. V shed 6 bases, J shed 7 bases, and the junction held 8 bases outside the gene matches. The CDR3 consists of 14 residues. Germline V gene lookup returns CDR1 SGHKS and CDR2 YYEKEE (reference sequence). CDR3 loop: CASNLNTGGNIQYF. CDR3 nucleotides: TGTGCCAGCAACCTAAATACAGGGGGCAACATTCAGTACTTC.

The chain links TRBV15 to TRBJ1-4, with TRBD1 matching 9 bases. The CDR3 has 14 amino acids. The germline CDR1 and CDR2 sequences are LNHNV and YYDKDF (reference sequence). With 3 bases clipped from V and 7 bases from J, the junction kept 3 bases outside the gene matches. The CDR3 DNA follows: TGTGCCACCAGCAGGGGGACAGGGCCTGAAAAACTGTTTTTT. Encoded protein: CATSRGTGPEKLFF. The complete variable domain, with remaining parts taken from reference TRBV15 and TRBJ1-4, reads DAMVIQNPRYQVTQFGKPVTLSCSQTLNHNVMYWYQQKSSQAPKLLFHYYDKDFNNEADTPDNFQSRRPNTSFCFLDIRSPGLGDTAMYLCATSRGTGPEKLFFGSGTQLSVL.

This chain joins TRBV25-1 and TRBJ2-5; 16 nucleotides agree with TRBD2. The CDR3 consists of 20 residues. CDR1 is MGHDK and CDR2 is SYGVNS in the germline V gene. V lost 5 bases, J lost 5 bases, and 17 bases stayed unmatched. The CDR3 DNA reads as TGTGCCAGCAGTTCCCCAGGTTGGGGACTAGCGGGGGGGCTAAAGGAGACCCAGTACTTC. It codes for CASSSPGWGLAGGLKETQYF.

This clonotype has only a few counts. The J gene is TRBJ2-1, the V gene TRBV2; weak D call: TRBD2 (6 bases). CDR1 and CDR2 from the germline V gene are SNHLY and FYNNEI. The CDR3 has 13 residues. Trimming stripped 7 bases from V and 8 bases from J, with 15 bases between. For the CDR3, the DNA is TGTGCCAGCATGCGCGGGAACGCATATGAGCAGTTCTTC. Protein product: CASMRGNAYEQFF.

Ten or more counts support this clonotype. The CDR3, as DNA: TGCGCCAGCAGCTTGGCTAGCGGGAGCTACGAGCAGTACTTC. Its protein is CASSLASGSYEQYF. The rearrangement joins TRBV5-1 to TRBJ2-7, with 10 bases matching TRBD2. The CDR3 is 14 amino acids. CDR1 and CDR2 from the germline V gene are SGHRS and YFSETQ. The V segment lost 0 bases and the J segment 3 bases; nucleotides outside the gene matches: 0.

The chain has TRBV5-6 and TRBJ1-4, with 9 bases that match TRBD1. CDR1 is SGHDT, CDR2 YYEEEE, per germline. V was clipped by 2 bases and J by 9 bases; unmatched bases: 11. The length of the CDR3 is 16 residues. The DNA of the CDR3 is TGTGCCAGCAGCTTTTCCCCGGGACAGGGCTCTAAAAAACTGTTTTTT. It specifies CASSFSPGQGSKKLFF.

The chain carries TRBV6-2 or TRBV6-3 and TRBJ2-4; tentatively, D is TRBD2 (5 bases). With 6 bases removed from V and 2 bases from J, the gap between germline ends came to 17 bases. The CDR3 runs to 16 residues. Germline V gene sequence: CDR1 MNHEY, CDR2 SVGEGT. The CDR3 region has the DNA TGTGCCAGCAGGTCTCCCTTTAGCGAAACCAAAAACATTCAGTACTTC. Its translation is CASRSPFSETKNIQYF.

The chain carries TRBV4-1 and TRBJ2-3, with D perhaps matching TRBD1 (6 bases). The CDR3 consists of 15 residues. Germline assignment: CDR1 MGHRA and CDR2 YSYEKL. Trimming took 5 bases from V and 8 from J, leaving 20 bases between them. Written as DNA, the CDR3 is TGCGCCAGCAGCATCGGGACAAATAAAGGGTCTACGCAGTATTTT. Translating it yields CASSIGTNKGSTQYF.

This clonotype appeared a few times. The rearrangement uses TRBV12-3 or TRBV12-4 and TRBJ1-6; 8 bases map to TRBD1. Trimming removed 4 bases from V and 10 bases from J; junction bases left unmatched: 6. CDR3 length: 14 residues. CDR3 nucleotides: TGTGCCAGCAGTTGGACAGGGAAGAGATCACCCCTCCACTTT. Amino acids: CASSWTGKRSPLHF.

This clonotype was found a few times. The chain combines TRBV9 with TRBJ2-7; possibly TRBD2 for D (5 bases). Germline assignment: CDR1 SGDLS and CDR2 YYNGEE. Trimming left V 4 bases short and J 0 bases short, with 11 bases between. The CDR3 spans 14 residues. CDR3 protein: CASSPRTLSYEQYF. CDR3 nucleotide sequence: TGTGCCAGCAGCCCTCGGACTCTCTCCTACGAGCAGTACTTC.

In this sample, this clonotype turned up a few times. This chain connects TRBV5-1 to TRBJ2-7, with 9 positions matching TRBD2. The CDR3 is 15 residues long. J lost 0 bases, V lost 0 bases, and 1 base had no gene match. Per the germline V gene, CDR1 is SGHRS and CDR2 is YFSETQ. The CDR3 nucleotides are TGCGCCAGCAGCTTGGGGACTAGCGTCTCCTACGAGCAGTACTTC. Protein: CASSLGTSVSYEQYF.

This chain uses TRBV4-3 with TRBJ2-7; 8 bases map to TRBD2. This CDR3 has 15 amino acids. J was trimmed by 4 bases and V by 4 bases; bases with no gene match: 9. Germline V gives CDR1 LGHNA, CDR2 YSLEER. The CDR3, as DNA: TGCGCCAGCAGCCGCCAGCGGGAGCTTAGGTACGAGCAGTACTTC. Amino acid sequence: CASSRQRELRYEQYF.